This TCR beta chain was identified in a study of shared clonotypes between healthy human individuals. Study as a whole: Donors had three CD4 naive, three CD4 memory, two CD8 naive and one CD8 memory plate apiece.

The study ran the assay at deep level. Assay used: immunoSEQ multiplex PCR; TCRdb lists only in-frame clones, some missing. The data hold 730,000 or so clones, with about two thirds observed a single time. CD45RA-negative memory and CD45RA+ naive subsets were split from the CD4+ cells. Germline CDR1 reads LNHDA; CDR2 reads SQIVND (reference sequence). This CDR3 spans 16 amino acids. Trimming took 4 bases from V and 2 from J; bases not matched to a gene: 7. Sequencing was carried out using memory CD4+ T cells sorted from blood. Indicated subset: CD45RA-negative fraction. The source of this sequence is a woman between 25 and 40 years old in good health. The chain employs TRBV19 and TRBJ1-3; 8 positions agree with TRBD1. The CDR3 DNA sequence: TGTGCCAGTAGTAGCCTGGACAGGGTGGCTGGAAACACCATATATTTT. Its translation is CASSSLDRVAGNTIYF.